Listed here are 12 T cell receptor beta chains from one sample, sequenced in a study of T cell responses to AZD1222 COVID-19 vaccine. TCRdb keeps only in-frame clones here, not all; method: immunoSEQ multiplex PCR. The table includes around 79,000 clones, roughly 85% detected once. The sequenced sample was peripheral blood, obtained on day 0 of AZD1222 vaccination. The receptors come from an adult in good health.

The chain is built from TRBV3-1 (or the pseudogene TRBV3-2) and TRBJ2-2, with D tentatively TRBD2 (5 bases). The CDR3 length is 15 residues. Trimming pared 2 bases from V and 3 bases from J, leaving 10 bases between. Germline CDR1 reads LGHDT; CDR2 reads YNNKEL (reference sequence). DNA for the CDR3: TGTGCCAGCAGCCAAAGGTCGGGGTACACCGGGGAGCTGTTTTTT. It is translated as CASSQRSGYTGELFF.

This rearrangement joins TRBV11-3 to TRBJ2-2, with 7 bases identical to TRBD2. The germline V gene has CDR1 SGHNT and CDR2 YENEEA. The CDR3 extends over 15 amino acids. V lost 5 bases, J lost 0 bases, and 3 bases stayed unmatched. CDR3 residues: CASSRGRANTGELFF. Written as DNA, the CDR3 is TGTGCCAGCAGCCGAGGGAGGGCGAACACCGGGGAGCTGTTTTTT.

This rearrangement joins TRBV7-3 to TRBJ2-1; D is uncertain. The V end was cut by 5 bases, the J end by 5 bases, with 13 bases between. CDR1 is SGHTA and CDR2 is FQGTGA in the germline V gene. This CDR3 is built from 14 residues. This chain's CDR3 is CASSRTDPDNEQFF. The CDR3 coding sequence is TGTGCCAGCAGCCGAACTGACCCTGACAATGAGCAGTTCTTC.

The rearrangement links TRBV12-3 or TRBV12-4 to TRBJ1-2; D call uncertain. Trimming cost V 7 bases and J 8 bases, with 17 bases left between them. There are 13 residues in the CDR3. CDR3 sequence reads: CASTPGGPLGYTF. For the CDR3, the DNA is TGTGCCAGCACCCCCGGCGGGCCCCTAGGCTACACCTTC.

CDR3 in amino acids: CASSQVPSPDTQYF. The CDR3 coding sequence is TGCGCCAGCAGCCAAGTACCGAGCCCAGATACGCAGTATTTT. V is TRBV4-1 and J is TRBJ2-3, with no clear D. Germline V gene data show CDR1 as MGHRA and CDR2 as YSYEKL. CDR3 length: 14 amino acids. V lost 1 base and J 4 bases, leaving 9 bases between the germline ends.

The chain recombines TRBV29-1 with TRBJ1-1; the D gene is possibly TRBD1 (6 bases). Germline-derived CDR1 and CDR2 are SQVTM and ANQGSEA. Trimming took 4 bases from V and 6 from J, leaving 12 bases between them. This CDR3 is 12 amino acids long. Here the CDR3 reads CSVGRSGAEAFF. In DNA, the CDR3 is TGCAGCGTTGGGCGGTCAGGGGCTGAAGCTTTCTTT.

The chain couples TRBV19 to TRBJ2-1; the match to TRBD1 covers 7 bases. This CDR3 is 15 amino acids long. V lost 7 bases to trimming and J lost 6 bases; unmatched junction nucleotides: 12. Germline CDR1 is LNHDA and CDR2 is SQIVND (reference sequence). CDR3 DNA: TGTGCCAGTACCCTAGACAGGGTAGGAATCAATGAGCAGTTCTTC. It specifies CASTLDRVGINEQFF.

The V gene is TRBV19, the J gene TRBJ2-1, with D tentatively TRBD2 (7 bases). V lost 4 bases, J lost 10 bases, and 14 bases lay in between. This CDR3 has 13 amino acids. Germline loops: CDR1 LNHDA, CDR2 SQIVND (reference sequence). The CDR3 reads CASSTSGGQEQFF. Written as DNA, the CDR3 is TGTGCCAGTAGTACGTCCGGGGGGCAGGAGCAGTTCTTC.

This chain links TRBV29-1 with TRBJ2-3, with 8 bases aligning to TRBD2. The CDR3 contains 12 residues. Germline CDR1 SQVTM, CDR2 ANQGSEA. The V segment lost 4 bases and the J segment 8 bases; nucleotides outside the gene matches: 5. The CDR3 protein is CSVGGLAVTQYF. In DNA form, the CDR3 reads TGCAGCGTTGGTGGACTAGCTGTTACGCAGTATTTT.

This sequence joins TRBV2 and TRBJ2-7; perhaps TRBD1 as D (5 bases). V was shortened by 2 bases and J by 1 base, with 12 bases between the two germline ends. The CDR3 covers 15 residues. Germline V CDR1 and CDR2: SNHLY, FYNNEI. This CDR3 reads CASSEKWAGSYEQYF. The CDR3 region has the DNA TGTGCCAGCAGTGAAAAGTGGGCAGGGTCCTACGAGCAGTACTTC.

This chain connects TRBV7-3 to TRBJ2-5; 8 bases align to TRBD2. The CDR3 totals 16 residues. Per germline, CDR1 SGHTA and CDR2 FQGTGA. The ends lost 4 bases at V and 3 bases at J; junction bases unmatched: 10. The CDR3 here is CASSSLGGLVKETQYF. CDR3 DNA: TGTGCCAGCAGCTCGCTAGGGGGACTAGTTAAAGAGACCCAGTACTTC.

The chain recombines TRBV7-9 with TRBJ1-1, with D possibly matching TRBD1 (6 bases). Germline V CDR1 and CDR2: SEHNR, FQNEAQ (reference sequence). Between the trimmed V and J ends, which lost 5 bases and 2 bases, there was a span of 9 bases. This CDR3 is built from 13 residues. The CDR3 loop is CASSQGQNTEAFF. The CDR3, as DNA: TGTGCCAGCAGCCAGGGACAAAACACTGAAGCTTTCTTT. Based on the CDR3 plus reference TRBV7-9 and TRBJ1-1, the full variable domain is DTGVSQNPRHKITKRGQNVTFRCDPISEHNRLYWYRQTLGQGPEFLTYFQNEAQLEKSRLLSDRFSAERPKGSFSTLEIQRTEQGDSAMYLCASSQGQNTEAFFGQGTRLTVV.